This TCR beta chain was identified in a study of blood T cell repertoires in COVID-19. Assay: immunoSEQ multiplex PCR; the TCRdb copy retains only in-frame clones and omits some. The sample lists about 250,000 clones, 85% to 90% occurring once. This CDR3 has 14 residues. CDR1 and CDR2 from the germline V gene are SGHNT and YENEEA. The V and J ends lost 5 bases and 4 bases, in that order; junction bases with no gene match: 4. Sequencing was done on a sample of peripheral blood. This TCR was recovered from a man older than 75 with acute or convalescent COVID-19. The chain joins TRBV11-3 to TRBJ2-3; 9 bases agree with TRBD1. This chain's CDR3 is CASSPRTGADTQYF. The CDR3 nucleotides read TGTGCCAGCAGCCCTCGGACAGGGGCAGATACGCAGTATTTT.